The sample holds one count of the clone carrying this TCR beta chain. A history of autoimmune disease or systemic immunosuppression excluded patients. The data originate from a study of OX40 agonist ivuxolimab in advanced cancers. Study overall: The patients' treatment was ivuxolimab, an agonistic anti-OX40 (CD134) antibody. Under the entry rules, prior anti-PD-1, anti-PD-L1 or anti-CTLA-4 therapy was allowed, and about 38% had some.

TCRdb's copy holds only in-frame clones and misses some; the assay was immunoSEQ multiplex PCR. The sample yields around 100,000 clones, approximately 90% seen once. Germline V gene lookup returns CDR1 SGHRS and CDR2 YFSETQ. This CDR3 has 16 residues. With 1 base removed from V and 2 bases from J, the gap between germline ends came to 13 bases. This TCR was sampled from an adult with an advanced solid tumor such as melanoma, head and neck, liver or kidney cancer. The input for sequencing was CD4+ or CD8+ T cells sorted from blood, taken in a trial of the OX40 agonist ivuxolimab. The V gene is TRBV5-1, the J gene TRBJ2-1; possible D gene TRBD1, 5 bases. The CDR3 spells CASSLIQGSTYNEQFF. The CDR3 region has the DNA TGCGCCAGCAGCTTGATCCAGGGAAGCACCTACAATGAGCAGTTCTTC.